Shown below are 16 T cell receptor beta chains from a single sample sequenced in a study of blood T cell repertoires in COVID-19. Measured with immunoSEQ multiplex PCR; TCRdb has only the in-frame clones, and not every one. Of some 100,000 clones in the sample, approximately 79% are singletons; the top ten hold 3% to 4.5%. Sequencing input: peripheral blood. The receptor source for this set is a man in his 70s with COVID-19, enrolled during active disease.

This chain connects TRBV27 to TRBJ2-5, with D possibly TRBD1 on 8 matching bases. CDR3 length equals 14 residues. Germline V gene data show CDR1 as MNHEY and CDR2 as SMNVEV (reference sequence). V was shortened by 5 bases and J by 9 bases, with 19 bases between the two germline ends. The CDR3 reads CASSVQGGGRAQYF. The CDR3 bases are TGTGCCAGCAGTGTACAGGGGGGTGGGAGGGCCCAGTACTTC.

CDR3 region: CASSLVPATSGNPGNNEQFF. CDR3 DNA: TGTGCCAGCAGCTTGGTGCCGGCGACTAGCGGGAACCCAGGCAACAATGAGCAGTTCTTC. This chain connects TRBV7-3 to TRBJ2-1, with 11 bases identical to TRBD2. CDR1 is SGHTA and CDR2 is FQGTGA in the germline V gene. Trimming took 3 bases from V and 5 from J; bases not matched to a gene: 18. The CDR3 length is 20 residues.

V is TRBV24-1 and J is TRBJ2-3, with 8 bases lining up with TRBD2. The germline CDR1 and CDR2 sequences are KGHDR and SFDVKD. The ends lost 0 bases at V and 6 bases at J; junction bases unmatched: 7. This CDR3 has 16 residues. The CDR3 region has the DNA TGTGCCACCAGTGATTTGAGCGGGAGAGGTAGGGATACGCAGTATTTT. Translated, it gives CATSDLSGRGRDTQYF.

The chain uses TRBV10-2 and TRBJ1-5, with D perhaps matching TRBD1 (5 bases). Germline V gene data show CDR1 as WSHSY and CDR2 as SAAADI. The V end lost 3 bases, the J end lost 4 bases, and 7 bases lay between the germline ends. The CDR3 spans 13 residues. CDR3 coding DNA: TGCGCCAGCAGTGATCCAGGGAATCAGCCCCAGCATTTT. Encoded protein: CASSDPGNQPQHF.

This clone was picked up one time. The chain uses TRBV4-3 and TRBJ2-5, with 9 positions matching TRBD2. CDR3 length: 16 amino acids. The germline V gene has CDR1 LGHNA and CDR2 YSLEER. V lost 0 bases and J lost 4; bases outside the gene matches: 6. CDR3 bases: TGCGCCAGCAGCCAAGATGTAGCGGGAGTTGGAGAGACCCAGTACTTC. Translating it yields CASSQDVAGVGETQYF.

The chain uses TRBV5-5 and TRBJ2-7; a possible D gene is TRBD2 (6 bases). The CDR3 loop spans 14 amino acids. Per germline, CDR1 SGHKS and CDR2 YYEKEE (reference sequence). The germline V and J ends were trimmed by 2 bases and 3 bases, with 12 bases remaining between them. The CDR3 coding sequence is TGTGCCAGCAGCTTCGGGGGACGCATCTACGAGCAGTACTTC. Translated: CASSFGGRIYEQYF.

The chain carries TRBV4-2 and TRBJ2-7; TRBD2 matches at 9 bases. The ends lost 1 base at V and 4 bases at J; junction bases unmatched: 8. The CDR3 is made up of 16 amino acids. Per germline, CDR1 LGHNA and CDR2 YNFKEQ. The CDR3 DNA follows: TGTGCCAGCAGCCAAGGGGACGCGGGAGGGCCGTACGAGCAGTACTTC. Residues: CASSQGDAGGPYEQYF.

This chain links TRBV6-2 or TRBV6-3 with TRBJ1-2; the match to TRBD1 covers 7 bases. The germline V gene encodes CDR1 MNHEY and CDR2 SVGEGT. With V trimmed by 5 bases and J by 2 bases, 2 bases remained unmatched. The CDR3 extends over 13 amino acids. CDR3 in DNA: TGTGCCAGCAGTGTGACAGGGAACTATGGCTACACCTTC. This codes for CASSVTGNYGYTF.

The rearrangement uses TRBV7-6 and TRBJ2-1; TRBD1 matches 8 bases. V shed 5 bases and J 4 bases; nucleotides not matched to a gene: 7. This CDR3 spans 15 amino acids. Germline V lookup: CDR1 SGHVS, CDR2 FNYEAQ. DNA for the CDR3: TGTGCCAGCAGCCCCGGGACAGGCCAATACAATGAGCAGTTCTTC. Amino acid sequence: CASSPGTGQYNEQFF.

V usage is TRBV24-1 and J usage is TRBJ1-3; 7 nucleotides line up with TRBD1. The germline V gene has CDR1 KGHDR and CDR2 SFDVKD. Trimming removed 4 bases from V and 0 bases from J; junction bases left unmatched: 8. CDR3 length equals 17 residues. CDR3 amino acids: CATSDLDRQGSGNTIYF. The CDR3 DNA reads TGTGCCACCAGTGACCTCGATAGACAGGGCTCTGGAAACACCATATATTTT.

This clone was picked up a small number of times. This rearrangement joins TRBV11-3 to TRBJ1-1, with 7 bases identical to TRBD1. The germline V gene has CDR1 SGHNT and CDR2 YENEEA. V lost 5 bases to trimming and J lost 5 bases; unmatched junction nucleotides: 8. The CDR3 loop spans 14 amino acids. CDR3 residues: CASSKGTVDTEAFF. The CDR3 DNA is TGTGCCAGCAGCAAGGGGACAGTTGATACTGAAGCTTTCTTT.

This clone came up a few times. The chain recombines TRBV27 with TRBJ1-5; tentatively, D is TRBD1 (5 bases). The CDR3 consists of 16 residues. Germline CDR1 and CDR2: MNHEY and SMNVEV (reference sequence). V was pared by 2 bases and J by 1 base, with 12 bases between. Written as DNA, the CDR3 is TGTGCCAGCAGTTTAGAGGCAGGGAGGAGCAATCAGCCCCAGCATTTT. Its translation: CASSLEAGRSNQPQHF.

The chain has TRBV7-9 and TRBJ2-7; 10 bases are a match to TRBD2. Germline assignment: CDR1 SEHNR and CDR2 FQNEAQ (reference sequence). Trimming took 3 bases from V and 4 from J; bases not matched to a gene: 6. The CDR3 is 15 amino acids. CDR3 nucleotides: TGTGCCAGCAGCTTCTCTAGCGGGAGCGGATACGAGCAGTACTTC. Translation gives CASSFSSGSGYEQYF. The full variable domain, completed using reference TRBV7-9 and TRBJ2-7, is DTGVSQNPRHKITKRGQNVTFRCDPISEHNRLYWYRQTLGQGPEFLTYFQNEAQLEKSRLLSDRFSAERPKGSFSTLEIQRTEQGDSAMYLCASSFSSGSGYEQYFGPGTRLTVT.

This clone was counted a single time. The V call is TRBV24-1, the J call TRBJ2-2; TRBD1 matches at 7 bases. Germline V CDR1 and CDR2: KGHDR, SFDVKD. This CDR3 region has 16 residues. The junction had 7 bases not matched to a gene; V was cut back by 4 bases and J by 3 bases. CDR3 nucleotide sequence: TGTGCCACCAGTGACCCGGGACAGAGTTACACCGGGGAGCTGTTTTTT. This encodes CATSDPGQSYTGELFF.

This clone was seen only a few times. The genes are TRBV6-2 or TRBV6-3 and TRBJ1-5, with TRBD1 identical over 11 bases. V was clipped by 0 bases and J by 6 bases; unmatched bases: 4. This CDR3 region has 16 residues. Germline CDR1 reads MNHEY; CDR2 reads SVGEGT. CDR3 protein: CASSYSGQGASQPQHF. As DNA, the CDR3 is TGTGCCAGCAGTTACTCAGGACAGGGGGCAAGTCAGCCCCAGCATTTT.

This chain uses TRBV7-3 with TRBJ2-1; 7 bases are shared with TRBD2. The CDR3 sequence is 17 residues long. Trimming took 4 bases from V and 6 from J; bases not matched to a gene: 15. Germline V gene lookup returns CDR1 SGHTA and CDR2 FQGTGA. CDR3 in amino acids: CASSSVVSGGGPNEQFF. The CDR3 bases are TGTGCCAGCAGCTCGGTGGTTTCTGGGGGAGGGCCCAATGAGCAGTTCTTC.